This T cell receptor (beta chain) stems from a study of early T cells in non-severe SARS-CoV-2 infection. Study in general: Unpaired chains resulted from sequencing bulk RNA of unsorted whole blood. Study-level findings and limits: There was a bias toward anti-spike CD8 responses in VDJdb matching, which missed private and CD4 specificities.

Notes on this clonotype: Its antigen remains unknown.

V lost 7 bases, J lost 3 bases, and 10 bases lay in between. Germline values: CDR1 SNHLY, CDR2 FYNNEI. The CDR3 has 13 amino acids. Individual cDNA molecules carried attached unique molecular identifiers. TCRdb passed the 5' RACE reads through MiXCR, listing each CDR3 protein once. The sample lists roughly 56,000 distinct CDR3 sequences, 12% occurring once. Sample: whole blood. V usage is TRBV2 and J usage is TRBJ1-5; no definite D call. The TCR was taken from an adult who was a healthcare worker with PCR-confirmed SARS-CoV-2 infection or an uninfected control (not recorded which). CDR3 in DNA: TGTGCCAGCACCCCCGCTTACAATCAGCCCCAGCATTTT. Amino acid sequence: CASTPAYNQPQHF.